This is a list of T cell receptor beta chains from one sample in a study of shared clonotypes between healthy human individuals. Profiled with immunoSEQ multiplex PCR; TCRdb holds only in-frame clones, not every one. Among about 820,000 clones listed, 80% to 95% were seen once. Sample: naive CD8+ T cells sorted from blood. The source is a man aged 30 to 39 in good health. Each CDR3 is given with its conserved first and last residue. Fields, in order: J gene, clone size, V gene, D gene, CDR3 protein, CDR3 DNA. The D gene is left open where the match is weak. Only some rows state a clone size, as once, few, many or a class for expanded clones.

>TRBJ2-7|.|TRBV7-9|.
CASSLAQGRSYEQYF
TGTGCCAGCAGTTTAGCTCAGGGGCGCTCCTACGAGCAGTACTTC
>TRBJ2-1|.|TRBV28|TRBD1
CAMKTGGDHNEQFF
TGTGCCATGAAGACAGGGGGGGACCACAATGAGCAGTTCTTC
>TRBJ2-7|.|TRBV11-2|.
CASSYLGGAGPPEQYF
TGTGCCAGCAGCTACCTTGGTGGGGCAGGGCCACCGGAGCAGTACTTC
>TRBJ2-2|.|TRBV5-4|TRBD1
CASSPPGQGQTGELFF
TGTGCCAGCAGCCCGCCTGGACAGGGTCAAACCGGGGAGCTGTTTTTT
>TRBJ2-1|.|TRBV2|.
CASSEIEQSVNEQFF
TGTGCCAGCAGTGAAATAGAACAGAGCGTCAATGAGCAGTTCTTC
>TRBJ2-3|.|TRBV6-4|.
CASSETEADTQYF
TGTGCCAGCAGTGAAACAGAGGCAGATACGCAGTATTTT
>TRBJ2-1|.|TRBV29-1|TRBD2
CSVEDPTSGVDNEQFF
TGCAGCGTTGAAGATCCCACTAGCGGCGTGGATAATGAGCAGTTCTTC
>TRBJ2-7|.|TRBV10-3|.
CAISVGYEQYF
TGTGCCATCAGTGTCGGGTACGAGCAGTACTTC
>TRBJ2-1|once|TRBV27|TRBD2
CASSVAGTAYNEQFF
TGTGCCAGCAGTGTAGCGGGAACCGCCTACAATGAGCAGTTCTTC
>TRBJ2-7|.|TRBV5-4|TRBD2
CASSLLAGGPYEQYF
TGTGCCAGCAGCCTACTAGCGGGAGGGCCCTACGAGCAGTACTTC
>TRBJ2-7|few|TRBV6-5|.
CASSYPGSYEQYF
TGTGCCAGCAGTTACCCGGGGAGCTACGAGCAGTACTTC
>TRBJ1-1|.|TRBV6-1|.
CASSGGFVMNTEAFF
TGTGCCAGCAGTGGTGGGTTTGTCATGAACACTGAAGCTTTCTTT
>TRBJ2-1|.|TRBV28|.
CASSLRLGSPNEQFF
TGTGCCAGCAGCCTAAGGTTGGGGTCTCCTAATGAGCAGTTCTTC
>TRBJ2-1|.|TRBV19|TRBD2
CASSIGGLAVGEQFF
TGTGCCAGTAGTATAGGAGGGCTAGCGGTCGGGGAGCAGTTCTTC
>TRBJ2-5|once|TRBV11-2|.
CASSKYPGFQETQYF
TGTGCCAGCAGCAAGTACCCGGGATTCCAAGAGACCCAGTACTTC
>TRBJ1-4|.|TRBV4-3|.
CASSPFGGSTNEKLFF
TGCGCCAGCAGCCCCTTTGGGGGGAGTACTAATGAAAAACTGTTTTTT
>TRBJ2-4|.|TRBV7-2|TRBD2
CASSLTTSGSFGYF
TGTGCCAGCAGCTTGACGACTAGCGGGTCTTTTGGGTACTTC
>TRBJ2-5|once|TRBV19|TRBD2
CASSIRAGGPWETQYF
TGTGCCAGTAGTATAAGAGCGGGAGGGCCGTGGGAGACCCAGTACTTC
>TRBJ1-5|.|TRBV27|.
CASSLWGAGSNQPQHF
TGTGCCAGCAGTTTATGGGGGGCCGGGAGCAATCAGCCCCAGCATTTT
>TRBJ1-5|.|TRBV19|.
CASSTRTGNQPQHF
TGTGCCAGTAGTACGAGGACGGGCAATCAGCCCCAGCATTTT
>TRBJ1-1|once|TRBV7-8|.
CASSLLGMNTEAFF
TGTGCCAGCAGCTTACTTGGGATGAACACTGAAGCTTTCTTT
>TRBJ2-7|.|TRBV27|TRBD1
CASSVSSFLWDSSYEQYF
TGTGCCAGCAGTGTCTCCAGCTTCCTCTGGGACAGCTCCTACGAGCAGTACTTC
>TRBJ2-7|.|TRBV11-2|.
CASSLGGLGVYEQYF
TGTGCCAGCAGCTTAGGTGGGTTGGGAGTCTACGAGCAGTACTTC
>TRBJ1-1|.|TRBV6-1|.
CASSEDRATEAFF
TGTGCCAGCAGTGAAGACCGAGCCACTGAAGCTTTCTTT
>TRBJ2-7|.|TRBV19|TRBD2
CASSSRLAGVYEQYF
TGTGCCAGTAGTAGTAGACTAGCGGGAGTCTACGAGCAGTACTTC
>TRBJ2-3|.|TRBV29-1|.
CSVDGSSGHPSTDTQYF
TGCAGCGTTGATGGTAGTTCGGGACACCCTAGCACAGATACGCAGTATTTT
>TRBJ1-2|.|TRBV4-1|TRBD1
CASSQRQGALGGYTF
TGCGCCAGCAGCCAACGACAGGGAGCTCTTGGGGGCTACACCTTC
>TRBJ2-7|.|TRBV7-9|.
CASSSGSHEQYF
TGTGCCAGCAGCTCCGGTTCCCACGAGCAGTACTTC
>TRBJ2-3|.|TRBV29-1|.
CSVGTITDTQYF
TGCAGCGTTGGGACCATCACAGATACGCAGTATTTT
>TRBJ2-5|.|TRBV11-3|.
CASSLGPSRRREETQYF
TGTGCCAGCAGCTTAGGCCCATCCCGTCGAAGGGAGGAGACCCAGTACTTC
>TRBJ1-1|.|TRBV28|TRBD1
CASSFRGRTEAFF
TGTGCCAGCAGTTTCAGGGGGCGCACTGAAGCTTTCTTT
>TRBJ1-5|.|TRBV30|.
CAWSPGTAGNQPQHF
TGTGCCTGGAGCCCCGGGACGGCGGGCAATCAGCCCCAGCATTTT
>TRBJ2-7|.|TRBV6-1|TRBD2
CATTDREGRGYEQYF
TGTGCCACCACAGACCGGGAGGGGAGAGGGTACGAGCAGTACTTC
>TRBJ1-2|once|TRBV28|.
CASSLFFGEDGYTF
TGTGCCAGCAGTTTATTCTTCGGGGAAGATGGCTACACCTTC
>TRBJ2-2|.|TRBV7-2|.
CASSLVGRKAGTGELFF
TGTGCCAGCAGCTTAGTGGGTAGGAAAGCTGGCACCGGGGAGCTGTTTTTT
>TRBJ2-7|.|TRBV5-6|.
CASSLAGLSYEQYF
TGTGCCAGCAGCTTGGCGGGGTTATCCTACGAGCAGTACTTC
>TRBJ1-1|.|TRBV7-9|.
CASSQLPVGYTEAFF
TGTGCCAGCAGCCAACTTCCGGTTGGTTACACTGAAGCTTTCTTT
>TRBJ2-4|.|TRBV5-6|.
CASSLAQNIQYF
TGTGCCAGCAGCCTAGCACAAAACATTCAGTACTTC
>TRBJ1-1|.|TRBV4-1|.
CASSQVTGDTEAFF
TGCGCCAGCAGCCAAGTGACGGGGGACACTGAAGCTTTCTTT
>TRBJ2-7|.|TRBV27|TRBD1
CASSLSRQGVYEQYF
TGTGCCAGCAGTTTATCTCGACAGGGTGTGTACGAGCAGTACTTC
>TRBJ2-1|.|TRBV4-3|.
CASSQDGRAYNEQFF
TGCGCCAGCAGCCAAGATGGGAGAGCCTACAATGAGCAGTTCTTC
>TRBJ1-4|.|TRBV4-3|.
CASSQVGTSTNEKLFF
TGCGCCAGCAGCCAAGTGGGGACGTCAACTAATGAAAAACTGTTTTTT
>TRBJ2-7|.|TRBV6-1|.
CASSDRVGGNYEQYF
TGTGCCAGCAGTGATAGGGTCGGGGGAAACTACGAGCAGTACTTC
>TRBJ2-7|.|TRBV14|.
CASSLWRTDEQYF
TGTGCCAGCAGCTTATGGAGGACGGACGAGCAGTACTTC